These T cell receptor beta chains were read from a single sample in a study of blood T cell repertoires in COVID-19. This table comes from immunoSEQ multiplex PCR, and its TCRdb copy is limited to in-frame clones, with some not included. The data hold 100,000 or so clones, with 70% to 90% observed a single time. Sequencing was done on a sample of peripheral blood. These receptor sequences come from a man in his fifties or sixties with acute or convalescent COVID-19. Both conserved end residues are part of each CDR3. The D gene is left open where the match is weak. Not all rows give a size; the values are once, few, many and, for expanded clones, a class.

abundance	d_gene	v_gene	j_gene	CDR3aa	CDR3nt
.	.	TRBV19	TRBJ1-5	CASNRADFNQPQHF	TGTGCCAGCAACCGAGCGGACTTTAATCAGCCCCAGCATTTT
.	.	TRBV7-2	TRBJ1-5	CASSLAGQPNQPQHF	TGTGCCAGCAGCTTAGCTGGGCAGCCAAATCAGCCCCAGCATTTT
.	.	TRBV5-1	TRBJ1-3	CASTRDTSSGNTIYF	TGCGCCAGCACCAGAGACACCAGCTCTGGAAACACCATATATTTT
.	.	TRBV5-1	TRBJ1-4	CASSYRARNEKLFF	TGCGCCAGCAGCTACAGGGCCCGTAATGAAAAACTGTTTTTT
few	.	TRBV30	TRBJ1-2	CAWRGGRNYGYTF	TGTGCCTGGAGGGGGGGGAGAAACTATGGCTACACCTTC
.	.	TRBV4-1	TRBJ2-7	CASSQDVARFSYEQYF	TGCGCCAGCAGCCAAGATGTCGCGAGATTCTCCTACGAGCAGTACTTC
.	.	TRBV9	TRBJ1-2	CASSVGTSNYGYTF	TGTGCCAGCAGCGTAGGTACTTCTAACTATGGCTACACCTTC
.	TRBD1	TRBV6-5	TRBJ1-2	CASSINRQGSGYTF	TGTGCCAGCAGTATAAACCGACAGGGCTCTGGCTACACCTTC
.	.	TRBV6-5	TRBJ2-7	CASTRPGKNYEQYF	TGTGCCAGCACTCGGCCAGGGAAGAACTACGAGCAGTACTTC
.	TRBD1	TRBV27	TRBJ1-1	CASSARTGGDTEAFF	TGTGCCAGCAGTGCTCGGACAGGGGGCGACACTGAAGCTTTCTTT
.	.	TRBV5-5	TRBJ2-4	CASSLGDIRTNIQYF	TGTGCCAGCAGCTTGGGAGATATCCGTACGAACATTCAGTACTTC
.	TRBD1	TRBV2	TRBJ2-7	CASRRTGISYEQYF	TGTGCCAGCAGGAGGACAGGGATCTCCTATGAGCAGTACTTC
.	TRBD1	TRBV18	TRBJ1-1	CASSPAHRGTEAFF	TGTGCCAGCTCACCGGCGCACAGGGGGACTGAAGCTTTCTTT
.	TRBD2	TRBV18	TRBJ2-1	CASSPKNTGGSYNEQFF	TGTGCCAGCTCACCAAAGAATACGGGGGGCTCCTACAATGAGCAGTTCTTC
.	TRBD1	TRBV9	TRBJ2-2	CASSAPGTGGSGTGELFF	TGTGCCAGCAGCGCTCCCGGGACAGGGGGTTCGGGAACCGGGGAGCTGTTTTTT
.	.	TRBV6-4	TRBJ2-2	CASATESTGELFF	TGTGCCAGCGCGACAGAGTCGACCGGGGAGCTGTTTTTT
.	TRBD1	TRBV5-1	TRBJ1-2	CASSLLLPGTGVSNGYTF	TGCGCCAGCAGCTTGTTGCTTCCGGGGACAGGGGTTTCTAATGGCTACACCTTC
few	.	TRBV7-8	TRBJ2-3	CASSLRRAGSTDTQYF	TGTGCCAGCAGCTTACGGAGGGCAGGATCCACAGATACGCAGTATTTT
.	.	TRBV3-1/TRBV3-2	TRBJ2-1	CASSRYGDTSYNEQFF	TGTGCCAGCAGCAGGTACGGGGACACCTCCTACAATGAGCAGTTCTTC
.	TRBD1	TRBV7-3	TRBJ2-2	CASSFQTGGSGELFF	TGTGCCAGCAGCTTCCAGACAGGGGGCTCCGGGGAGCTGTTTTTT
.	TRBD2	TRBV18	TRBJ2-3	CASSPTSGAISSTDTQYF	TGTGCCAGCTCACCTACTAGCGGGGCGATTTCTAGCACAGATACGCAGTATTTT
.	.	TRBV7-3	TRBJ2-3	CASSSAAVGGDTQYF	TGTGCCAGCAGCTCTGCAGCGGTGGGGGGAGATACGCAGTATTTT
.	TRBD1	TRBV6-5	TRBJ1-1	CASLGGAEAFF	TGTGCCAGCCTAGGGGGCGCTGAAGCTTTCTTT
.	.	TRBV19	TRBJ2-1	CASSMSAGVEQFF	TGTGCCAGTAGTATGTCAGCAGGGGTTGAGCAGTTCTTC
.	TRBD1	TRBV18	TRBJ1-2	CASSPARGTEGYTF	TGTGCCAGCTCACCAGCCAGGGGGACAGAGGGCTACACCTTC
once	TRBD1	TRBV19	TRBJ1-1	CASGYGRGLGTEAFF	TGTGCCAGTGGTTACGGCAGGGGGTTGGGTACTGAAGCTTTCTTT
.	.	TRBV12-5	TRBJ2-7	CASGLVRDEQYF	TGTGCTAGTGGTTTGGTACGGGACGAGCAGTACTTC
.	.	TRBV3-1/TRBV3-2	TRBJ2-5	CASSQDLGQKETQYF	TGTGCCAGCAGCCAAGATCTTGGACAGAAAGAGACCCAGTACTTC